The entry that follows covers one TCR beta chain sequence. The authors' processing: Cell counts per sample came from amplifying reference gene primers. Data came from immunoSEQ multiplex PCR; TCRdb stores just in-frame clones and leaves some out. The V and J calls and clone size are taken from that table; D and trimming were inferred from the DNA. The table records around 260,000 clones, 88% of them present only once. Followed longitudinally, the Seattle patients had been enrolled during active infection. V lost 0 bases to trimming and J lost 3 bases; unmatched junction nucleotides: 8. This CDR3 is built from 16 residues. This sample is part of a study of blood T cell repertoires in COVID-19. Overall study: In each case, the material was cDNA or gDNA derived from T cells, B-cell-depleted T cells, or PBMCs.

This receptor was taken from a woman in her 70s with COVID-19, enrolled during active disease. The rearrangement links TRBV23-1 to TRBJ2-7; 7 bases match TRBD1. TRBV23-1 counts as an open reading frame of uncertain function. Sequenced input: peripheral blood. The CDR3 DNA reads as TGCGCCAGCAGTCAATCTCACAATAGGGACAGCTACGAGCAGTACTTC. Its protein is CASSQSHNRDSYEQYF.